Below, 2 T cell receptor beta chains from the same sample are listed, as sequenced in a study of shared clonotypes between healthy human individuals. Profiled with immunoSEQ multiplex PCR; TCRdb holds only in-frame clones, not every one. The sample has about 1.5 million clones, 95% to 99% seen once; the top ten hold about 0.45%. Sequencing was carried out using naive CD4+ T cells sorted from blood. Noted subset: CD45RA+ positively selected. The receptors originated from a young man in good health.

This chain joins TRBV6-1 and TRBJ1-5; 8 bases line up with TRBD1. The CDR3 has 17 amino acids. CDR1 and CDR2 (germline): MNHNS, SASEGT. The junction had 8 bases not matched to a gene; V was cut back by 3 bases and J by 1 base. CDR3 in amino acids: CASSDATGGKSNQPQHF. The DNA of the CDR3 is TGTGCCAGCAGTGATGCTACAGGGGGTAAGAGCAATCAGCCCCAGCATTTT.

V usage is TRBV5-1 and J usage is TRBJ2-2; 8 bases are shared with TRBD1. CDR1 SGHRS and CDR2 YFSETQ come from the germline V gene. V lost 4 bases, J lost 6 bases, and 11 bases stayed unmatched. The CDR3 has 16 residues. CDR3 DNA sequence: TGCGCCAGCAGCGATACAGGGGGTAGCAAGTCCGGGGAGCTGTTTTTT. Amino acids: CASSDTGGSKSGELFF.